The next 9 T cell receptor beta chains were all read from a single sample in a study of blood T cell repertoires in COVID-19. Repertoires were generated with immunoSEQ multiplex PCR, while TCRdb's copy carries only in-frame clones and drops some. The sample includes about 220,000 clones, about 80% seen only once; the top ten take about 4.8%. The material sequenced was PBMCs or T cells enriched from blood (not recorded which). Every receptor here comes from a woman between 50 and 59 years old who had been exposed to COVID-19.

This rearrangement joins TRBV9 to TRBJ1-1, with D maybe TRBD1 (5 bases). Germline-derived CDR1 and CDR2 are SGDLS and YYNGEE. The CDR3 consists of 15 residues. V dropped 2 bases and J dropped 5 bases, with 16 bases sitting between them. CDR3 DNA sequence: TGTGCCAGCAGCGTCGGAGGGGCGGTGGGAACTGAAGCTTTCTTT. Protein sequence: CASSVGGAVGTEAFF.

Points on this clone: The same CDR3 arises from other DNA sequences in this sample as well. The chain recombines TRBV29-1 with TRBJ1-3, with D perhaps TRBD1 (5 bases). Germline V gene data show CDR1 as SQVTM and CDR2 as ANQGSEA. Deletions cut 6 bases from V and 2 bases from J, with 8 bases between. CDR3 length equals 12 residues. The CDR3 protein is CSVGGTGNTIYF. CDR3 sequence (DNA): TGCAGCGTCGGGGGAACTGGAAACACCATATATTTT.

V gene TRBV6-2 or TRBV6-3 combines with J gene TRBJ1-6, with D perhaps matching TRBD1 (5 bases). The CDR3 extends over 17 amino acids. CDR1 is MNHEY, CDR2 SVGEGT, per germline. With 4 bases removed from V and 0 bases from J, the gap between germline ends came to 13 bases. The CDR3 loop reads CASSWTRVSSYNSPLHF. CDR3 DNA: TGTGCCAGCAGTTGGACAAGGGTGAGCTCCTATAATTCACCCCTCCACTTT.

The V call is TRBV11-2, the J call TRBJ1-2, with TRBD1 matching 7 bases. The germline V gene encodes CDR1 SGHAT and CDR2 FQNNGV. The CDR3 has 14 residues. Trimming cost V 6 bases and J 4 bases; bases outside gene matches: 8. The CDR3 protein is CASSPPGQPYGYTF. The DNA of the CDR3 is TGTGCCAGCAGTCCACCGGGACAGCCCTATGGCTACACCTTC.

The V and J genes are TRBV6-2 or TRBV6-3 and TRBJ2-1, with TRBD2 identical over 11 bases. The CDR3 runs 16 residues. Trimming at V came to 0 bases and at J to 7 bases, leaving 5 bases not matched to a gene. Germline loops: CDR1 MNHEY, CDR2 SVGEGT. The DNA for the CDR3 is TGTGCCAGCAGTTACTCGTATAGCGGGGGGGCGAATGAGCAGTTCTTC. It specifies CASSYSYSGGANEQFF.

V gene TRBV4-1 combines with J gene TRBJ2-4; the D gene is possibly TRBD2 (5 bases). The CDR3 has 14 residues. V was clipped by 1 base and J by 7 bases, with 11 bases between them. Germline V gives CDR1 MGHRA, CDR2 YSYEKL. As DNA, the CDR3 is TGCGCCAGCAGCCAAGGGACTTTAGGGAACATTCAGTACTTC. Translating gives CASSQGTLGNIQYF.

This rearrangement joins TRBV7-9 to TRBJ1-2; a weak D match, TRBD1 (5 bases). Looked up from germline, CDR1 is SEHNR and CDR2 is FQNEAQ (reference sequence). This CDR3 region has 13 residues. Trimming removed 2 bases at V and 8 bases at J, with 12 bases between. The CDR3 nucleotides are TGTGCCAGCAGCTTATCCACCGGGGGGGGCTACACCTTC. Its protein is CASSLSTGGGYTF.

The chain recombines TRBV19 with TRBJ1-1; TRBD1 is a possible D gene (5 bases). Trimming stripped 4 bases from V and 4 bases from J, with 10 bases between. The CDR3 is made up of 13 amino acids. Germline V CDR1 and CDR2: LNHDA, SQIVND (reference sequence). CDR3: CASSNQGGTEAFF. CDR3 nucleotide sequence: TGTGCCAGTAGTAACCAGGGAGGCACTGAAGCTTTCTTT.

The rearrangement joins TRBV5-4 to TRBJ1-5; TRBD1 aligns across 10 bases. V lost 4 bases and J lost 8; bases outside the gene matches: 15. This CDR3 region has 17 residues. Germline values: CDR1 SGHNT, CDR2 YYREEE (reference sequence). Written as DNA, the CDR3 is TGTGCCAGCAGCCTGACCGGGACAGGGGTGATTGGGGAGCCCCAGCATTTT. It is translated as CASSLTGTGVIGEPQHF.